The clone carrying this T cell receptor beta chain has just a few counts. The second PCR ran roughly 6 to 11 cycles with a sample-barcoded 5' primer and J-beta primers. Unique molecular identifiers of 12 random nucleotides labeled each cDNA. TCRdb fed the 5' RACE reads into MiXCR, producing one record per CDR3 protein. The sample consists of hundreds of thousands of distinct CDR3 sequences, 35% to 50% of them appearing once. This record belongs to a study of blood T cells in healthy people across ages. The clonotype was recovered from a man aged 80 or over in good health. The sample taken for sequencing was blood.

CDR3 sequence: CASSLGTQENTEAFF. Here the CDR3 DNA reads TGTGCCAGCAGCTTGGGGACGCAAGAGAACACTGAAGCTTTCTTT. J is TRBJ1-1 and V is TRBV5-5; D is unclear. CDR3 length: 15 residues. Looked up from germline, CDR1 is SGHKS and CDR2 is YYEKEE (reference sequence). Trimming stripped 0 bases from V and 1 base from J, with 10 bases between. The variable domain in full, completed from reference TRBV5-5 and TRBJ1-1, reads DAGVTQSPTHLIKTRGQQVTLRCSPISGHKSVSWYQQVLGQGPQFIFQYYEKEERGRGNFPDRFSARQFPNYSSELNVNALLLGDSALYLCASSLGTQENTEAFFGQGTRLTVV.